This T cell receptor (beta chain) was sequenced in a study of response to subunit inactivated influenza vaccine. General study findings and limits: It was suggested by the authors that few new T cells are recruited by each seasonal influenza vaccination.

Germline V gives CDR1 DFQATT, CDR2 SNEGSKA (reference sequence). This CDR3 spans 13 amino acids. V lost 6 bases to trimming and J lost 0 bases, with 11 bases between them. TCRdb reprocessed the RT-PCR reads with MiXCR, giving one entry per CDR3 protein. The sample holds 600,000 to 850,000 distinct CDR3 sequences, 14% seen once. This clonotype was detected ten times or more. Its cognate antigen is unknown. This TCR was recovered from a man in his fifties or sixties who received an inactivated influenza vaccine. The V gene is TRBV20-1, the J gene TRBJ1-1, with unresolved D. Material: PBMCs from blood, obtained 14 to 15 days before vaccination. CDR3 coding DNA: TGCAGTGCCAACGGAAGGGTGAACACTGAAGCTTTCTTT. This codes for CSANGRVNTEAFF.